The rows below give T cell receptor beta chains drawn from one sample of a study of immune evolution from preneoplasia to lung adenocarcinoma. Produced via immunoSEQ multiplex PCR; TCRdb's table is partial and in-frame only. The table has about 3,400 clones, about 70% seen once. Sample: FFPE minimally invasive lung adenocarcinoma tissue. The receptors originated from a person aged 55-80 years with lung adenocarcinoma. Both conserved end residues are part of each CDR3. The order of the fields is V gene, CDR3 length, J gene, CDR3 protein.

V: TRBV29-1
length: 13
J: TRBJ2-5
CDR3: CSVGLAGIETQYF

V: TRBV5-6
length: 16
J: TRBJ2-7
CDR3: CASSNEPGQGAREQYF

V: TRBV6-4
length: 15
J: TRBJ2-3
CDR3: CASSESTSDSDTQYF

V: TRBV6-4
length: 14
J: TRBJ2-3
CDR3: CASSPESSTDTQYF

V: TRBV5-1
length: 15
J: TRBJ2-1
CDR3: CASTYRAMKGGEQFF

V: TRBV6-5
length: 14
J: TRBJ2-1
CDR3: CASSYSQGAGEQFF

V: TRBV7-8
length: 15
J: TRBJ2-1
CDR3: CASSLVANSYNEQFF

V: TRBV11-2
length: 16
J: TRBJ2-1
CDR3: CASSSRLAGAYNEQFF

V: TRBV4-3
length: 15
J: TRBJ1-5
CDR3: CASSQDHSKNQPQHF

V: TRBV2
length: 11
J: TRBJ2-1
CDR3: CASSEEAQQFF

V: TRBV5-4
length: 16
J: TRBJ2-5
CDR3: CASSPSTSGRSETQYF

V: TRBV4-2
length: 14
J: TRBJ2-4
CDR3: CASSQAGDKNIQYF

V: TRBV6-4
length: 11
J: TRBJ1-1
CDR3: CAIPTRTEAFF

V: TRBV10-3
length: 14
J: TRBJ2-3
CDR3: CAISSRQGSDTQYF

V: TRBV5-1
length: 15
J: TRBJ2-5
CDR3: CASSLGPGRQETQYF

V: TRBV19
length: 13
J: TRBJ1-5
CDR3: CASIGRGNQPQHF

V: TRBV11-2
length: 15
J: TRBJ1-4
CDR3: CASSFSGRQDEKLFF

V: TRBV7-6
length: 15
J: TRBJ2-7
CDR3: CASSLEVAGDYEQYF

V: TRBV4-1
length: 15
J: TRBJ1-5
CDR3: CASSLRQGLDQPQHF

V: TRBV30
length: 15
J: TRBJ1-5
CDR3: CAWSEGGHSNQPQHF

V: TRBV2
length: 12
J: TRBJ2-5
CDR3: CASSLGQETQYF

V: TRBV19
length: 14
J: TRBJ1-1
CDR3: CASSQQGRGTEAFF

V: TRBV19
length: 16
J: TRBJ2-7
CDR3: CASSIGSGLSGYEQYF

V: TRBV21-1
length: 15
J: TRBJ2-7
CDR3: CASSGPGPLPYEQYF

V: TRBV2
length: 13
J: TRBJ1-2
CDR3: CASRGMLDYGYTF

V: TRBV14
length: 13
J: TRBJ1-1
CDR3: CASAAGTNTEAFF

V: TRBV19
length: 16
J: TRBJ1-1
CDR3: CASITGQGARGTEAFF

V: TRBV11-2
length: 15
J: TRBJ2-7
CDR3: CASSLDQPYYHEQYF

V: TRBV6-1
length: 12
J: TRBJ1-5
CDR3: CASSEGVRAQHF

V: TRBV2
length: 13
J: TRBJ2-3
CDR3: CASNKEGTDTQYF

V: TRBV6-1
length: 13
J: TRBJ1-6
CDR3: CASSRQGNSPLHF

V: TRBV7-6
length: 14
J: TRBJ2-5
CDR3: CASNRVGGPETQYF

V: TRBV18
length: 13
J: TRBJ2-3
CDR3: CASSPDTTDTQYF

V: TRBV5-1
length: 11
J: TRBJ2-1
CDR3: CASATANEQFF

V: TRBV7-2
length: 11
J: TRBJ2-1
CDR3: CASKEVNEQFF

V: TRBV7-8
length: 17
J: TRBJ2-2
CDR3: CASSPLGQGKNTGELFF

V: TRBV2
length: 17
J: TRBJ1-5
CDR3: CASRFGTGGAGRQPQHF

V: TRBV9
length: 15
J: TRBJ1-1
CDR3: CASSVSGTSNTEAFF

V: TRBV2
length: 16
J: TRBJ2-3
CDR3: CASTDGASGYTDTQYF

V: TRBV4-1
length: 20
J: TRBJ2-2
CDR3: CASSHPGQGARPANTGELFF

V: TRBV5-1
length: 14
J: TRBJ2-5
CDR3: CASSLPDSGGAQYF

V: TRBV7-3
length: 13
J: TRBJ2-2
CDR3: CASSFSPTGELFF

V: TRBV4-1
length: 17
J: TRBJ2-2
CDR3: CASSQDKGWGNTGELFF

V: TRBV25-1
length: 14
J: TRBJ2-2
CDR3: CASSDLANTGELFF